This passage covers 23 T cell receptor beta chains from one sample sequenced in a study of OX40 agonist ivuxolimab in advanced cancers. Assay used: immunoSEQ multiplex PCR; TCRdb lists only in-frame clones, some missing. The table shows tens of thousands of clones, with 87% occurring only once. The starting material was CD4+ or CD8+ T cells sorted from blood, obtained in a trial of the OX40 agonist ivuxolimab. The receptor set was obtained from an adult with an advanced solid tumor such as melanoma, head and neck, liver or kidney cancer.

CDR3 sequence (DNA): TGTGCCAGCAGCCCCCCGGGACAGGGGAAAGAGACCCAGTACTTC. It is translated as CASSPPGQGKETQYF. The chain recombines TRBV4-2 with TRBJ2-5; 10 positions agree with TRBD1. V dropped 4 bases and J dropped 3; count of bases not matched to a gene: 5. Germline V lookup: CDR1 LGHNA, CDR2 YNFKEQ. CDR3 length: 15 amino acids.

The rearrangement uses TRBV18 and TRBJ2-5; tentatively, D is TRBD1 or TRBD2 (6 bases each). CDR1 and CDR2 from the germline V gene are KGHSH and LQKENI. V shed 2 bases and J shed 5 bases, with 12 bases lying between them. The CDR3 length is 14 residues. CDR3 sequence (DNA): TGTGCCAGCTCACCAAGGGGGGCCGGGGAGACCCAGTACTTC. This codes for CASSPRGAGETQYF. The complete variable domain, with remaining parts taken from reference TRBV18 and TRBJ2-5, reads NAGVMQNPRHLVRRRGQEARLRCSPMKGHSHVYWYRQLPEEGLKFMVYLQKENIIDESGMPKERFSAEFPKEGPSILRIQQVVRGDSAAYFCASSPRGAGETQYFGPGTRLLVL.

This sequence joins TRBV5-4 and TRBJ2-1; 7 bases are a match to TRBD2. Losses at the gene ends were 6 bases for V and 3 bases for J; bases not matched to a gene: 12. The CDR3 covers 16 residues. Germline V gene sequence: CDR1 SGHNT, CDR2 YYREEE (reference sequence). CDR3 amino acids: CASTPTPLALYNEQFF. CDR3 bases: TGTGCCAGCACCCCGACCCCACTAGCGCTCTACAATGAGCAGTTCTTC.

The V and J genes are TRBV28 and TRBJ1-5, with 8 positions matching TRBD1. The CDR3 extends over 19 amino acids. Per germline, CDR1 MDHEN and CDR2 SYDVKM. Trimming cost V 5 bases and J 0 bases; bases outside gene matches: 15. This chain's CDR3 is CASSPPGQVKSYSNQPQHF. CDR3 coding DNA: TGTGCCAGCAGTCCTCCGGGACAGGTGAAATCATATAGCAATCAGCCCCAGCATTTT.

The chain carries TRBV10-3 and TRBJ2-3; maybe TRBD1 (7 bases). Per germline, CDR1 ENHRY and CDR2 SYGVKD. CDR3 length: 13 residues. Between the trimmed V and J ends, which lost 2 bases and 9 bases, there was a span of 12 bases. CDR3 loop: CAISEPPGGTQYF. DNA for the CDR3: TGTGCCATCAGTGAGCCCCCAGGGGGGACGCAGTATTTT.

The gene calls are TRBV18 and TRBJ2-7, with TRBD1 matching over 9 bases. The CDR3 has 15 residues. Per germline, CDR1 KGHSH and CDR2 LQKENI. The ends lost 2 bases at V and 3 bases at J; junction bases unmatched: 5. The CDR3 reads CASSPRTGVNYEQYF. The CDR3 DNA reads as TGTGCCAGCTCACCAAGGACAGGGGTGAACTACGAGCAGTACTTC.

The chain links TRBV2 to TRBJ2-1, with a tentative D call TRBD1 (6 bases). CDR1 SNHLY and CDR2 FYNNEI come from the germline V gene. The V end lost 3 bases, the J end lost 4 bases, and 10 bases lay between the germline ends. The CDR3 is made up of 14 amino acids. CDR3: CASSEGAEYNEQFF. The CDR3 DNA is TGTGCCAGCAGTGAGGGGGCGGAATACAATGAGCAGTTCTTC.

CDR3: CASSRPGTGEETQYF. The CDR3, as DNA: TGTGCCAGCAGTCGACCCGGGACAGGGGAAGAGACCCAGTACTTC. V and J are TRBV28 and TRBJ2-5; TRBD1 matches at 10 bases. Germline V gene sequence: CDR1 MDHEN, CDR2 SYDVKM. The junction had 6 bases not matched to a gene; V was cut back by 5 bases and J by 3 bases. The CDR3 covers 15 residues. Variable domain in full (rest from reference TRBV28 and TRBJ2-5): DVKVTQSSRYLVKRTGEKVFLECVQDMDHENMFWYRQDPGLGLRLIYFSYDVKMKEKGDIPEGYSVSREKKERFSLILESASTNQTSMYLCASSRPGTGEETQYFGPGTRLLVL.

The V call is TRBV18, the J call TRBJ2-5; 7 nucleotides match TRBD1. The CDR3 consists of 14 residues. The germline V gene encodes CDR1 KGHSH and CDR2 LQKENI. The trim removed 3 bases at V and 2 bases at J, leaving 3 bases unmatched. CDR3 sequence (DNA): TGTGCCAGCTCACCTGGACAGGTGCAAGAGACCCAGTACTTC. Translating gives CASSPGQVQETQYF. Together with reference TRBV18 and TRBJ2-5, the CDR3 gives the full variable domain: NAGVMQNPRHLVRRRGQEARLRCSPMKGHSHVYWYRQLPEEGLKFMVYLQKENIIDESGMPKERFSAEFPKEGPSILRIQQVVRGDSAAYFCASSPGQVQETQYFGPGTRLLVL.

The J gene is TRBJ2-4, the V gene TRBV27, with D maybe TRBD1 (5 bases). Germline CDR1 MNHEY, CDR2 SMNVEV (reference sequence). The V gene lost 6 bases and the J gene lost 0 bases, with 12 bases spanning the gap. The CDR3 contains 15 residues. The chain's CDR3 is CASSRSGLAKNIQYF. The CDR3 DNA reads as TGTGCCAGCAGCCGATCAGGGTTAGCCAAAAACATTCAGTACTTC.

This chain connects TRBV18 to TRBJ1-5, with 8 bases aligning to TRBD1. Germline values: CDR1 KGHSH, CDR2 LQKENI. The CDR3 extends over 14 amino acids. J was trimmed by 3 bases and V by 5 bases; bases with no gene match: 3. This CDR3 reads CASSGTGNNQPQHF. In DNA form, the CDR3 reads TGTGCCAGCTCAGGGACAGGTAACAATCAGCCCCAGCATTTT.

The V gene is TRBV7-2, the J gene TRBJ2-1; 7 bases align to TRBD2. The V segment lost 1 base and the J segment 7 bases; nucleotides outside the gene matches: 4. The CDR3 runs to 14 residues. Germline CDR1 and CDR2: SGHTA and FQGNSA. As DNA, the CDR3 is TGTGCCAGCAGCTTAGGGGGAGGGGCAAATGAGCAGTTCTTC. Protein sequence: CASSLGGGANEQFF.

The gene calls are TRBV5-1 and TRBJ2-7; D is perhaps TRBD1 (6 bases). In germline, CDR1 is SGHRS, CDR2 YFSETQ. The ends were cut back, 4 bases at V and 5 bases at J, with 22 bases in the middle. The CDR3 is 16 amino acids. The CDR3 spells CASSPTRGIRADEQYF. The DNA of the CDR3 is TGCGCCAGCAGCCCCACAAGGGGGATCAGAGCAGACGAGCAGTACTTC.

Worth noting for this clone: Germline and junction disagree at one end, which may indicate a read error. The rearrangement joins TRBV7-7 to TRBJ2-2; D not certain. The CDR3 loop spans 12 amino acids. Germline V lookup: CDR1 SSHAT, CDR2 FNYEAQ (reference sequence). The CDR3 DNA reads TGTGCTAGCATCCCGTTGGGCGGGGAGCTGTTTTTT. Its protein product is CASIPLGGELFF.

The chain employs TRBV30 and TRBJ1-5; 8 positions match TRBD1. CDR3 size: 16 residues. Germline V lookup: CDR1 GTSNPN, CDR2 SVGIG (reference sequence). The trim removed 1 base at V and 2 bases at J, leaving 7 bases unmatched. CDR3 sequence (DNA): TGTGCCTGGAGTGGACCTACGACAGGGGGCAATCAGCCCCAGCATTTT. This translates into CAWSGPTTGGNQPQHF.

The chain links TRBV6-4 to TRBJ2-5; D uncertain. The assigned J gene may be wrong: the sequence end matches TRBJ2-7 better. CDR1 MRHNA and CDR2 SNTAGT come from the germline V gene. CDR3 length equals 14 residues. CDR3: CASRETTVSSEQYF. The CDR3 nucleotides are TGTGCCAGCAGAGAAACAACAGTTAGTTCCGAGCAGTACTTC.

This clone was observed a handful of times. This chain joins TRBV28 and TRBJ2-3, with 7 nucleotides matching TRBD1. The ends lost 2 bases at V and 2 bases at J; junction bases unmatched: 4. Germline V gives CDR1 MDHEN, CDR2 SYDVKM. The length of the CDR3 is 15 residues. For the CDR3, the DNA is TGTGCCAGCAGTTTAAACAGGGGACACACAGATACGCAGTATTTT. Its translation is CASSLNRGHTDTQYF.

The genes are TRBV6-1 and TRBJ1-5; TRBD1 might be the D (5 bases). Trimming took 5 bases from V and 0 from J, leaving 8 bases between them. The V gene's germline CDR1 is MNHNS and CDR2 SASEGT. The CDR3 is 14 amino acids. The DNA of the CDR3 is TGTGCCAGCAGTCAGACAGTTAGCAATCAGCCCCAGCATTTT. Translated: CASSQTVSNQPQHF.

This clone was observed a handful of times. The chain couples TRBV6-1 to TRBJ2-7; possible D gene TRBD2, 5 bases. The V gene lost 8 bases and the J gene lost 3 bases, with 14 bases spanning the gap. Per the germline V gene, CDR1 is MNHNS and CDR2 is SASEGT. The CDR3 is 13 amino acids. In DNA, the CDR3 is TGTGCCAGCGGCCGGGAACTGTACTACGAGCAGTACTTC. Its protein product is CASGRELYYEQYF.

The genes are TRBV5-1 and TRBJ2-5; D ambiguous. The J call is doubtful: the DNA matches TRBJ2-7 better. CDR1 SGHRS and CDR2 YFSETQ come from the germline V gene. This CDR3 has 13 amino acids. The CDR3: CASRSNGIYEQYF. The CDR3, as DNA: TGCGCCAGCAGGAGTAACGGCATCTACGAGCAGTACTTC.

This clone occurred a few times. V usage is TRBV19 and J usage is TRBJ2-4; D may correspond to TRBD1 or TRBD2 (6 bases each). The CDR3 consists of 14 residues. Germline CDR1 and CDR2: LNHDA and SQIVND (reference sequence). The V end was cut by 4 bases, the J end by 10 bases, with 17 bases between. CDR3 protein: CASSTRGPPEIQYF. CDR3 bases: TGTGCCAGTAGTACCCGGGGGCCCCCGGAAATTCAGTACTTC.

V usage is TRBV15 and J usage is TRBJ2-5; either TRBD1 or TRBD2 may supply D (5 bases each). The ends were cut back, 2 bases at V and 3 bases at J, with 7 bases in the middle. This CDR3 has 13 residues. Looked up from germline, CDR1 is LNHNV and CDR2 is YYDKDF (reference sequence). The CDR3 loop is CATSRQGEETQYF. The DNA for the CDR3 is TGTGCCACCAGCAGACAGGGAGAAGAGACCCAGTACTTC.

CDR3 nucleotides: TGTGCCACAGGGGCACAGGGCTACACCTTC. Protein product: CATGAQGYTF. This chain links TRBV10-3 with TRBJ1-2, with D tentatively TRBD1 (6 bases). Germline CDR1 ENHRY, CDR2 SYGVKD. There are 10 residues in the CDR3. Trimming removed 10 bases from V and 8 bases from J, with 11 bases in between.